The next 9 T cell receptor beta chains were all read from a single sample in a study of T cells expressing NK-cell markers. Each CDR3 protein gets one entry in TCRdb, which reprocessed the 5' RACE reads and gives no DNA. The sample holds 150,000 or so distinct CDR3 sequences. The sample comprised blood T cells: a sorted CD56 or NKG2C T cell subset, CD4+ or CD8+ T cells, or bulk PBMC T cells (not recorded which). The source of these receptors is a woman aged 45-65 years in good health.

V is TRBV10-2 and J is TRBJ1-5. The CDR3 sequence is 13 residues long. Germline CDR1 is WSHSY and CDR2 is SAAADI. The CDR3 spells CASSVQRNQPQHF.

The rearrangement joins TRBV29-1 to TRBJ1-1; TCRdb indicates TRBD1, and absent DNA this call remains unverified. Germline V gene data show CDR1 as SQVTM and CDR2 as ANQGSEA. This CDR3 has 13 residues. CDR3 sequence reads: CSVEKLSGPEAFF. The full variable domain, completed using reference TRBV29-1 and TRBJ1-1, is SAVISQKPSRDICQRGTSLTIQCQVDSQVTMMFWYRQQPGQSLTLIATANQGSEATYESGFVIDKFPISRPNLTFSTLTVSNMSPEDSSIYLCSVEKLSGPEAFFGQGTRLTVV.

The genes are TRBV5-4 and TRBJ2-1; TCRdb indicates TRBD1, and absent DNA this call remains unverified. This CDR3 region has 14 residues. CDR1 SGHNT and CDR2 YYREEE come from the germline V gene (reference sequence). This chain's CDR3 is CAIPGGGRIDEQFF. Looking up the rest from reference TRBV5-4 and TRBJ2-1 gives the full variable domain: ETGVTQSPTHLIKTRGQQVTLRCSSQSGHNTVSWYQQALGQGPQFIFQYYREEENGRGNFPPRFSGLQFPNYSSELNVNALELDDSALYLCAIPGGGRIDEQFFGPGTRLTVL.

This rearrangement joins TRBV29-1 to TRBJ2-1; the TRBD1 assignment by TCRdb is unverifiable without DNA. CDR3 size: 17 residues. Looked up from germline, CDR1 is SQVTM and CDR2 is ANQGSEA. The CDR3 reads CSVEGTGTLGAYNEQFF.

The chain employs TRBV7-9 and TRBJ2-3; TCRdb's D gene call, TRBD1, goes unchecked for lack of DNA. From germline, CDR1 is SEHNR and CDR2 FQNEAQ (reference sequence). This CDR3 has 14 amino acids. CDR3 sequence: CASSPPGIQWTQYF.

The genes are TRBV29-1 and TRBJ2-3; TCRdb selects TRBD2, and the lack of DNA leaves this call unchecked. Germline V gene data show CDR1 as SQVTM and CDR2 as ANQGSEA. There are 12 residues in the CDR3. The CDR3 region is CSVEKDSLTQYF.

This chain joins TRBV15 and TRBJ1-1; the TRBD1 assignment by TCRdb is unverifiable without DNA. CDR1 is LNHNV, CDR2 YYDKDF, per germline (reference sequence). This CDR3 is 15 amino acids long. The CDR3: CATSRDRGMNTEAFF.

This sequence joins TRBV7-9 and TRBJ2-1; TCRdb reports TRBD2, a call that lacks DNA to check it against. The CDR3 runs 15 residues. Germline V gene sequence: CDR1 SEHNR, CDR2 FQNEAQ (reference sequence). The CDR3 sequence: CASSLGAGSFNEQFF. The whole variable domain, filled in from reference TRBV7-9 and TRBJ2-1, reads DTGVSQNPRHKITKRGQNVTFRCDPISEHNRLYWYRQTLGQGPEFLTYFQNEAQLEKSRLLSDRFSAERPKGSFSTLEIQRTEQGDSAMYLCASSLGAGSFNEQFFGPGTRLTVL.

This chain joins TRBV2 and TRBJ1-1; checking the TCRdb D call of TRBD1 is not possible without DNA. CDR1 is SNHLY and CDR2 is FYNNEI in the germline V gene. The CDR3 contains 14 residues. CDR3 in amino acids: CASRLGQGFTEAFF.